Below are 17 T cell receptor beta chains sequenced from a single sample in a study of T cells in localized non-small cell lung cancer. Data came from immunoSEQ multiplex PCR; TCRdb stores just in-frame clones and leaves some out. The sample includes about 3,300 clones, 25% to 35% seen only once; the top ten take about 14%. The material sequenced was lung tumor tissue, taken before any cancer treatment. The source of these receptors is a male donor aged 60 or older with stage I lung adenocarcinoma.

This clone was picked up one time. In DNA, the CDR3 is TGTGCCAGCAGCTTGGTGGGGACAGGCGGACACAATGAGCAGTTCTTC. Translated, it gives CASSLVGTGGHNEQFF. The rearrangement joins TRBV11-3 to TRBJ2-1, with 8 bases identical to TRBD1. The CDR3 has 16 amino acids. The germline V gene encodes CDR1 SGHNT and CDR2 YENEEA. The V and J ends lost 3 bases and 5 bases, in that order; junction bases with no gene match: 9.

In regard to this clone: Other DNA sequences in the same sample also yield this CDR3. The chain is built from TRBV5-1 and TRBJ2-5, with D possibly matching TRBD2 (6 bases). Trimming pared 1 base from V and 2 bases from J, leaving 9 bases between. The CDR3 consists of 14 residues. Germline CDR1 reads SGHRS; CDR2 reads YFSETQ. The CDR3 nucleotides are TGCGCCAGCAGCTTGCGTGGGGGGCAAGAGACCCAGTACTTC. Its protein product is CASSLRGGQETQYF.

This CDR3 reads CASRSSWGEKLFF. Here the CDR3 DNA reads TGCGCCAGCAGGTCTTCTTGGGGGGAAAAACTGTTTTTT. This chain links TRBV23-1 with TRBJ1-4; perhaps TRBD1 as D (5 bases). TRBV23-1 is an ORF for which the function is uncertain. Trimming took off 6 bases at V and 8 bases at J, with 13 bases between the two ends. The CDR3 extends over 13 amino acids.

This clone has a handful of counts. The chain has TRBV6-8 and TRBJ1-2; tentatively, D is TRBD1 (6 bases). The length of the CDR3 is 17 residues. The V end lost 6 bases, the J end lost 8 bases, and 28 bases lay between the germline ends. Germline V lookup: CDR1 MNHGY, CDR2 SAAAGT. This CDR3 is CASSQLGGPRLYGGYTF. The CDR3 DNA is TGTGCCAGCAGCCAGCTTGGGGGCCCGAGGCTATACGGAGGCTACACCTTC.

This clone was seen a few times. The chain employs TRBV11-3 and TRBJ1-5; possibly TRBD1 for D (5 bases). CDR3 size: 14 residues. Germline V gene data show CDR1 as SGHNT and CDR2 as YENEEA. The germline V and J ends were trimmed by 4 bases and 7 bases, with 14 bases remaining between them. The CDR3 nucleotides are TGTGCCAGCAGCTCCGGCGGGGCCGGGCAGCCCCAGCATTTT. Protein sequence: CASSSGGAGQPQHF.

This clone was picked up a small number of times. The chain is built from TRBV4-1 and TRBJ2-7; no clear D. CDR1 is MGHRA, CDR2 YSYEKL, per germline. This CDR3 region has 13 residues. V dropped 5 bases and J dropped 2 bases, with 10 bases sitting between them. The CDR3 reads CASSFDRTYEQYF. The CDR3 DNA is TGCGCCAGCAGCTTCGACCGGACCTACGAGCAGTACTTC.

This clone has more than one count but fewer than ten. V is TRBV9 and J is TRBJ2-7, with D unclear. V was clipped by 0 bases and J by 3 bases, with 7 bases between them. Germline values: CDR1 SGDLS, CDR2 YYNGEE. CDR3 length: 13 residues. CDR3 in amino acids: CASSVVNSYEQYF. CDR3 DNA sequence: TGTGCCAGCAGCGTAGTAAACAGCTACGAGCAGTACTTC.

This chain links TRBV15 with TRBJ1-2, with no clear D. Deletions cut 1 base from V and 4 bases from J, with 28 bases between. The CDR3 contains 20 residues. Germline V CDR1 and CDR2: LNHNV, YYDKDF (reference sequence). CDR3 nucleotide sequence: TGTGCCACCAGCAGAGTCCCTGAGGACGGGGTAGGGAGGTGGTCCTATGGCTACACCTTC. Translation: CATSRVPEDGVGRWSYGYTF.

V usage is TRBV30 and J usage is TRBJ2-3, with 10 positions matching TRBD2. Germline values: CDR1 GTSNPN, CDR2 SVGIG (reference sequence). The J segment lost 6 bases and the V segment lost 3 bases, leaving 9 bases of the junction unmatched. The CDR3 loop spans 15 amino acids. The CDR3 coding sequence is TGTGCCTGGAGCGGGGCTAGCGGGGGTTTGGATACGCAGTATTTT. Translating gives CAWSGASGGLDTQYF.

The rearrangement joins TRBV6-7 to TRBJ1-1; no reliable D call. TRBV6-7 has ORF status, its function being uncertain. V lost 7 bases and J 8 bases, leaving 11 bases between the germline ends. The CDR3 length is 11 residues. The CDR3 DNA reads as TGTGCCAGCACCTTAAGGAGCGAAGCTTTCTTT. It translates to CASTLRSEAFF.

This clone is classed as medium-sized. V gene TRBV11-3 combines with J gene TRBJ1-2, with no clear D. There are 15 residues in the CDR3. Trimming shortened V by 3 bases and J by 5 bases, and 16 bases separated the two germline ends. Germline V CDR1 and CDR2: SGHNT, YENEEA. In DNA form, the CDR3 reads TGTGCCAGCAGCTTGGCCGCTGGGGAACGTTATGGCTACACCTTC. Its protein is CASSLAAGERYGYTF.

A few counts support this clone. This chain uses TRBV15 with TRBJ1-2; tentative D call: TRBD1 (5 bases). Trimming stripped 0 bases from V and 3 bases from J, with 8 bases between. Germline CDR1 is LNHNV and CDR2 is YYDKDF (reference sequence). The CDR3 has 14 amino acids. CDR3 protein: CATSREGVDYGYTF. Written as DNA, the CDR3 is TGTGCCACCAGCAGAGAAGGGGTTGACTATGGCTACACCTTC.

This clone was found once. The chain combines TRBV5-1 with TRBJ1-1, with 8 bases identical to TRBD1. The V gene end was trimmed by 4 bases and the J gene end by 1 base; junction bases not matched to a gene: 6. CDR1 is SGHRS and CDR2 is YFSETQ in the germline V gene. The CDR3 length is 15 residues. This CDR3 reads CASSESGTGNTEAFF. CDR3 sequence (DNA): TGCGCCAGCAGCGAATCCGGGACAGGGAACACTGAAGCTTTCTTT.

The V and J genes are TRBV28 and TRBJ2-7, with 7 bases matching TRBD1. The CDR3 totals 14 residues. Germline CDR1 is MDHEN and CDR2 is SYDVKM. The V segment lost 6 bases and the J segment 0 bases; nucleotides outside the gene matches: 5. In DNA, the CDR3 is TGTGCCAGCAGCCAACAGGGGACCTCCTACGAGCAGTACTTC. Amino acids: CASSQQGTSYEQYF.

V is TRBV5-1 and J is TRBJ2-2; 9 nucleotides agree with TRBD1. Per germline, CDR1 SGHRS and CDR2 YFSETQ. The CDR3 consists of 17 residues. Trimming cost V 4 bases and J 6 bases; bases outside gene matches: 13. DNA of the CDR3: TGCGCCAGCAGCCTGGTGCTAACAGGGGGCGCCGCCGGGGAGCTGTTTTTT. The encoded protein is CASSLVLTGGAAGELFF.

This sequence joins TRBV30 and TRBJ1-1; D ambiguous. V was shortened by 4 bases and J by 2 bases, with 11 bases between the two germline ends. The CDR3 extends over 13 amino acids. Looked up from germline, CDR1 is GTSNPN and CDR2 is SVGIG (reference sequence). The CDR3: CAWTLRFNTEAFF. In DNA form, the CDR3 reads TGTGCCTGGACCTTACGATTCAACACTGAAGCTTTCTTT.

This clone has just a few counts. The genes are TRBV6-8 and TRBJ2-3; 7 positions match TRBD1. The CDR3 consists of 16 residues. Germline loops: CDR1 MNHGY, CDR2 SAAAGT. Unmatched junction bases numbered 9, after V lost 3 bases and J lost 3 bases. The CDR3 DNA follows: TGTGCCAGCAGTTATGGGCTAGGGGGCGAAACAGATACGCAGTATTTT. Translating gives CASSYGLGGETDTQYF.